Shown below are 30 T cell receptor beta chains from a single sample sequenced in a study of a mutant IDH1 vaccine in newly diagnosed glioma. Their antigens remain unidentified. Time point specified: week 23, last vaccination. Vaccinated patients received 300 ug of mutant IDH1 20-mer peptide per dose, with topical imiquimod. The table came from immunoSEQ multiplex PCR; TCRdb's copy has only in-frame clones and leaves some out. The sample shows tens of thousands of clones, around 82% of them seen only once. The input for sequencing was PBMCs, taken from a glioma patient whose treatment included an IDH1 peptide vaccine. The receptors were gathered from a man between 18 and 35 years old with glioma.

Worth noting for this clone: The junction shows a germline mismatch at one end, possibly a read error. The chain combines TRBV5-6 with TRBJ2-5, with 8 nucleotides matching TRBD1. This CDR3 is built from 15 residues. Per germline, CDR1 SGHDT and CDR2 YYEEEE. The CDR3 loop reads CASSYDHKDRAKGNF. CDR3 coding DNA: TGTGCCAGCAGTTACGACCATAAGGACAGGGCGAAGGGGAACTTC.

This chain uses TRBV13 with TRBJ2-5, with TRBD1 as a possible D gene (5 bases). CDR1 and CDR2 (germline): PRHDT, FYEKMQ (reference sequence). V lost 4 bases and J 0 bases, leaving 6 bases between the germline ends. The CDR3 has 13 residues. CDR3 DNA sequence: TGTGCCAGCAGCTCCAGGGACCAAGAGACCCAGTACTTC. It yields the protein CASSSRDQETQYF.

CDR3 nucleotides: TGTGCCAGTAGTATAGGTTCCAGGGGGGCCAACGTCCTGACTTTC. Encoded protein: CASSIGSRGANVLTF. The chain has TRBV19 and TRBJ2-6, with D unclear. Germline CDR1 is LNHDA and CDR2 is SQIVND (reference sequence). V lost 1 base and J lost 4, with 8 bases in between. The CDR3 has 15 residues.

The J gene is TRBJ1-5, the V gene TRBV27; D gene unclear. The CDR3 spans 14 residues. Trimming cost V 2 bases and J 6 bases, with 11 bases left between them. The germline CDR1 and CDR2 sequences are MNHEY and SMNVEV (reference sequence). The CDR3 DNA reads TGTGCCAGCAGTTTAGCGGCGGGCCGTCAGCCCCAGCATTTT. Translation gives CASSLAAGRQPQHF.

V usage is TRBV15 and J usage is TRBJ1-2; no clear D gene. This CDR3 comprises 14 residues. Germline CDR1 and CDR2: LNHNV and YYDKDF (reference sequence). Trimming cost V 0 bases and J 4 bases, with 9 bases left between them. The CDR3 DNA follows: TGTGCCACCAGCAGAGATCGTAACCGCTATGGCTACACCTTC. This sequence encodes CATSRDRNRYGYTF.

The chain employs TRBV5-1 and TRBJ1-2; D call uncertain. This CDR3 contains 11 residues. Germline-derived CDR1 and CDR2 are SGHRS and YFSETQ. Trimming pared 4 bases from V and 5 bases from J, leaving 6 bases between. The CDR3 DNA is TGCGCCAGCAGCGGAGGATATGGCTACACCTTC. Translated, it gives CASSGGYGYTF. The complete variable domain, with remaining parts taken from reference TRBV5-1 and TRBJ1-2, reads KAGVTQTPRYLIKTRGQQVTLSCSPISGHRSVSWYQQTPGQGLQFLFEYFSETQRNKGNFPGRFSGRQFSNSRSEMNVSTLELGDSALYLCASSGGYGYTFGSGTRLTVV.

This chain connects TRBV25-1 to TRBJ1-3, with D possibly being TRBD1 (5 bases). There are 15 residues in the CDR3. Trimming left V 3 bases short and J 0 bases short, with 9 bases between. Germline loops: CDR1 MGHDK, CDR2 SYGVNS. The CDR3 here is CASSDQGNSGNTIYF. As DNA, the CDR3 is TGTGCCAGCAGTGACCAGGGTAACTCTGGAAACACCATATATTTT.

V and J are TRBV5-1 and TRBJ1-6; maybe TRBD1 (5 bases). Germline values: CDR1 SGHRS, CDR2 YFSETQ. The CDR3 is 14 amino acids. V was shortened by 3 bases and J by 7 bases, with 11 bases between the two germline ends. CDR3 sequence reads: CASSSRVGNSPLHF. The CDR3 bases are TGCGCCAGCAGCTCCAGGGTGGGCAATTCACCCCTCCACTTT.

CDR3 amino acids: CASSFRQQNEKLFF. The CDR3 nucleotides are TGCGCCAGCAGCTTCAGACAGCAGAATGAAAAACTGTTTTTT. V and J are TRBV5-1 and TRBJ1-4; maybe TRBD1 (5 bases). The V and J ends lost 2 bases and 5 bases respectively, with 10 bases between them. Germline CDR1 is SGHRS and CDR2 is YFSETQ. This CDR3 region has 14 residues. The full variable domain, rest sourced from reference TRBV5-1 and TRBJ1-4, is KAGVTQTPRYLIKTRGQQVTLSCSPISGHRSVSWYQQTPGQGLQFLFEYFSETQRNKGNFPGRFSGRQFSNSRSEMNVSTLELGDSALYLCASSFRQQNEKLFFGSGTQLSVL.

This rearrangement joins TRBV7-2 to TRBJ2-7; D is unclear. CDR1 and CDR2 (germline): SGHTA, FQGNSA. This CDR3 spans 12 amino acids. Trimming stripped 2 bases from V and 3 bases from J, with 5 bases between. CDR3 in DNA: TGTGCCAGCAGCTTAAGAGACTACGAGCAGTACTTC. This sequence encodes CASSLRDYEQYF.

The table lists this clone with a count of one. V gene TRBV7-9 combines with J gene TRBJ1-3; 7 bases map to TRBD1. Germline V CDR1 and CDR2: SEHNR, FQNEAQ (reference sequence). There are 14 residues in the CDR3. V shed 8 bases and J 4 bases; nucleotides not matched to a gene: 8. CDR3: CASLYLTGGNTIYF. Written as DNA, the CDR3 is TGTGCCAGCCTTTACCTGACAGGGGGAAACACCATATATTTT.

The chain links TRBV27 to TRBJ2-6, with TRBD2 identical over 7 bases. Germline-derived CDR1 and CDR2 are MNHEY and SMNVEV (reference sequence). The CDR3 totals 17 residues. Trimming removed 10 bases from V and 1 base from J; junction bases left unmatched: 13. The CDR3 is CATSGQGGKSGANVLTF. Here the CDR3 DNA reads TGTGCCACCTCAGGGCAGGGAGGGAAGTCTGGGGCCAACGTCCTGACTTTC.

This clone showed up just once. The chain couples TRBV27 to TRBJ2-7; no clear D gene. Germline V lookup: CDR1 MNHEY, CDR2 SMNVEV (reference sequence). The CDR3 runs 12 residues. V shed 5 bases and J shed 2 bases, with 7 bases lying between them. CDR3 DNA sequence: TGTGCCAGCAGTCGCACACCCTACGAGCAGTACTTC. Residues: CASSRTPYEQYF.

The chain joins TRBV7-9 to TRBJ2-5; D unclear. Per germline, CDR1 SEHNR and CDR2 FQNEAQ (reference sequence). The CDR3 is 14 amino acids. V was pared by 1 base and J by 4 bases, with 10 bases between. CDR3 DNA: TGTGCCAGCAGCTTAGTTCCGGGTCCAGAGACCCAGTACTTC. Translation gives CASSLVPGPETQYF. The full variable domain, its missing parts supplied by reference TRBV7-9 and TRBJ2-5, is DTGVSQNPRHKITKRGQNVTFRCDPISEHNRLYWYRQTLGQGPEFLTYFQNEAQLEKSRLLSDRFSAERPKGSFSTLEIQRTEQGDSAMYLCASSLVPGPETQYFGPGTRLLVL.

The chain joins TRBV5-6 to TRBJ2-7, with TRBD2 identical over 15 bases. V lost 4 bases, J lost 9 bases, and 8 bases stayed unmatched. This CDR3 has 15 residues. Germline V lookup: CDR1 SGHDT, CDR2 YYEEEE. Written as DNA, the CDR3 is TGTGCCAGCAGCCGCCCGGGACTAGCGGGAGGAATGCAGTACTTC. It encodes CASSRPGLAGGMQYF.

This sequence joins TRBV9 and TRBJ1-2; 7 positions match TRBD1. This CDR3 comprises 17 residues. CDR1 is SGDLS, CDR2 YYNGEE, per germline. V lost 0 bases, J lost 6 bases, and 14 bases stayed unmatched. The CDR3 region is CASSVEPVTGRKNGYTF. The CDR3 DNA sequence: TGTGCCAGCAGCGTAGAACCTGTGACAGGGAGGAAGAATGGCTACACCTTC.

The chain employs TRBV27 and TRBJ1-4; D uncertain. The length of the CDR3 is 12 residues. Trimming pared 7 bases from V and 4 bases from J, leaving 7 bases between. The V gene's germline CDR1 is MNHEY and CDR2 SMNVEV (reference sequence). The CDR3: CASKGSNEKLFF. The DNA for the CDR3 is TGTGCCAGCAAAGGGAGTAATGAAAAACTGTTTTTT.

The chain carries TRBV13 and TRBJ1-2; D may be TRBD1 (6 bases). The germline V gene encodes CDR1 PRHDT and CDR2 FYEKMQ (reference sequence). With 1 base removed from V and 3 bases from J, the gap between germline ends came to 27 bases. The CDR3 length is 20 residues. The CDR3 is CASSLEWGRGEDPGDYGYTF. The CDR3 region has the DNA TGTGCCAGCAGCTTAGAGTGGGGGCGAGGGGAGGACCCGGGGGACTATGGCTACACCTTC.

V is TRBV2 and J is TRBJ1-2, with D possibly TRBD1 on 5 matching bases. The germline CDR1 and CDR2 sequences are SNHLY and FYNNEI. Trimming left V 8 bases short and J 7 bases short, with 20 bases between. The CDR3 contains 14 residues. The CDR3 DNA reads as TGTGCCAGCCACATGACACTCTCGAGGGGTGGCTACACCTTC. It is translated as CASHMTLSRGGYTF.

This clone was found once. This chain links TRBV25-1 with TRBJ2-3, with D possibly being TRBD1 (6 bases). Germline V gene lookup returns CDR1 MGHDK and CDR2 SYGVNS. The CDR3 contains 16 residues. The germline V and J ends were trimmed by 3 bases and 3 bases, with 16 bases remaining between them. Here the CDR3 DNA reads TGTGCCAGCAGTGATGAGCGGAAAAGGGGGACAGATACGCAGTATTTT. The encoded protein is CASSDERKRGTDTQYF.

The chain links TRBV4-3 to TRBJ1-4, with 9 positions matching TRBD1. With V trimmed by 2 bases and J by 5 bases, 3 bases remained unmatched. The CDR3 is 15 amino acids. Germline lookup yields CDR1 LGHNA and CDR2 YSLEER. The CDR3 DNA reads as TGCGCCAGCAGCCAAACCGGGACAGGGAATGAAAAACTGTTTTTT. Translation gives CASSQTGTGNEKLFF.

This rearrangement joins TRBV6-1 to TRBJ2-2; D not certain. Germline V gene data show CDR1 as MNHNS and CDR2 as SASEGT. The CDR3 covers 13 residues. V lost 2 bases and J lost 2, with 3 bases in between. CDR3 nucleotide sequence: TGTGCCAGCAGTGAACTAAACACCGGGGAGCTGTTTTTT. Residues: CASSELNTGELFF.

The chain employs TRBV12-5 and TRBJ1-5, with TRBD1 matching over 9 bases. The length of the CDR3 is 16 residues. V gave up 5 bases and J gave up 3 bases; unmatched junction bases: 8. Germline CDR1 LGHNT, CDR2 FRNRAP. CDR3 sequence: CASGTRDREVNQPQHF. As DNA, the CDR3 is TGTGCTAGTGGTACTCGGGACAGGGAGGTCAATCAGCCCCAGCATTTT.

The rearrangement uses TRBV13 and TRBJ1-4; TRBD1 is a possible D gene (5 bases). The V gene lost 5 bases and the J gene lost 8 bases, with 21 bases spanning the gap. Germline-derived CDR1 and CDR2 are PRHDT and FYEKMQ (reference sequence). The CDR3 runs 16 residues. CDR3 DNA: TGTGCCAGCAGCCCCTCGGGGAGGGACCGAGGAGAAAAACTGTTTTTT. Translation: CASSPSGRDRGEKLFF.

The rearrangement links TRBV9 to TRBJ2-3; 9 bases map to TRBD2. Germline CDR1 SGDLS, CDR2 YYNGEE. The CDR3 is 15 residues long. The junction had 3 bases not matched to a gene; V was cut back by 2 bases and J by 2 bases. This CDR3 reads CASSVSGGDTDTQYF. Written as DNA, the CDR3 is TGTGCCAGCAGCGTTAGCGGGGGCGACACAGATACGCAGTATTTT.

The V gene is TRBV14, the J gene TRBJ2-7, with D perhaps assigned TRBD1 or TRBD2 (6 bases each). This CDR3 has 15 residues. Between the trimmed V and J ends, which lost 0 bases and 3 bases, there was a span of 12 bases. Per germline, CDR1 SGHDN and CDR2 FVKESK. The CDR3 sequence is CASSQDPGALYEQYF. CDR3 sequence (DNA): TGTGCCAGCAGCCAAGATCCGGGGGCGCTCTACGAGCAGTACTTC.

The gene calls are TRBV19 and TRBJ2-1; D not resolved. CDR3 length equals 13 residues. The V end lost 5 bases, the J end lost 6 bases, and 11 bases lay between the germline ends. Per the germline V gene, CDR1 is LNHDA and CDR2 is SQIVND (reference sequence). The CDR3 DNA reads TGTGCCAGTAGTGGGCAGAAACTCAATGAGCAGTTCTTC. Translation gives CASSGQKLNEQFF.

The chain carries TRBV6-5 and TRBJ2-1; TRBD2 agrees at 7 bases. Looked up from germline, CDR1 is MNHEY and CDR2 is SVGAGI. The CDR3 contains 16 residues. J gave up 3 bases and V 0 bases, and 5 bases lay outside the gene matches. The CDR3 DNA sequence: TGTGCCAGCAGTTACTCGAGCGGGGAACTCTACAATGAGCAGTTCTTC. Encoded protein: CASSYSSGELYNEQFF.

The DNA of the CDR3 is TGCGCCAGCAGCTTGGAATGGGGCGGGGCCCGTGGCTACACCTTC. It specifies CASSLEWGGARGYTF. The V and J genes are TRBV5-1 and TRBJ1-2, with D possibly matching TRBD1 (5 bases). CDR1 and CDR2 (germline): SGHRS, YFSETQ. There are 15 residues in the CDR3. Trimming took 0 bases from V and 7 from J, leaving 16 bases between them.

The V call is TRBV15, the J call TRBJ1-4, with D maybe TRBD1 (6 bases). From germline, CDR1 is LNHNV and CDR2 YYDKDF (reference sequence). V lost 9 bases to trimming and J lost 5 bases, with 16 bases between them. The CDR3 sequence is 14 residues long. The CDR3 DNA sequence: TGTGCCACGACTCTGGACAGACCGAATGAAAAACTGTTTTTT. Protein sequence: CATTLDRPNEKLFF.